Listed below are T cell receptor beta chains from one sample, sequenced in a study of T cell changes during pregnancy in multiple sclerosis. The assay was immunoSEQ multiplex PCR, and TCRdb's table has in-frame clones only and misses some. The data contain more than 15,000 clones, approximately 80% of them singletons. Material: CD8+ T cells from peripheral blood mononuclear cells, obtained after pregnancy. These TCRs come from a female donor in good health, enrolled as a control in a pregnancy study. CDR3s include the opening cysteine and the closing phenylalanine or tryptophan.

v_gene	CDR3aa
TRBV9	CASSPTGLNRDEQFF
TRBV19	CASSQRTGGQETQYF
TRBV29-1	CSVDGRDEQYF
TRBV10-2	CASSEFSRGYPYEQYF
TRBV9	CASSAASGGAEQYF
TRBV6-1	CASSEAHRAVPYEQYF
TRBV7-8	CASSIGTSGNTIYF
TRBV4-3	CASSQLGGVTGANVLTF
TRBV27	CASSLRQGTSEQYF
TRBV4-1	CASSQVAGGRYEQYF